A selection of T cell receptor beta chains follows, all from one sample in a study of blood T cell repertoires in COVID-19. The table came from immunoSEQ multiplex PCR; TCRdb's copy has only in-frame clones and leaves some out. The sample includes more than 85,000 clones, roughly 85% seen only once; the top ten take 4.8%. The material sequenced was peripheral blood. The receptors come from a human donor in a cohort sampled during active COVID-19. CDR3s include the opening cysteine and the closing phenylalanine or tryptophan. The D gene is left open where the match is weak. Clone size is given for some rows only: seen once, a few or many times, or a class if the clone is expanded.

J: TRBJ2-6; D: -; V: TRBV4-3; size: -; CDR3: CASSQGATSGANVLTF; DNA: TGCGCCAGCAGCCAAGGCGCGACTTCTGGGGCCAACGTCCTGACTTTC
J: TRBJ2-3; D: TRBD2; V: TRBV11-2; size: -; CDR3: CASSYYLRTSGRSDTQYF; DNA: TGTGCCAGCAGCTATTACCTCCGAACTAGCGGGAGGTCAGATACGCAGTATTTT
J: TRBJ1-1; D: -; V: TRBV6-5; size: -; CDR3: CASHRYREGTEAFF; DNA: TGTGCCAGTCATCGGTACAGGGAGGGGACTGAAGCTTTCTTT
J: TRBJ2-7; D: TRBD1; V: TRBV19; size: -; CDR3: CASNTGTGGSYEQYF; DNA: TGTGCCAGTAACACCGGGACAGGGGGGTCCTACGAGCAGTACTTC
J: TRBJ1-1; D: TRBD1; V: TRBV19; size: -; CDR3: CASSTGTGAWAFF; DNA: TGTGCCAGTAGTACTGGGACAGGTGCTTGGGCTTTCTTT
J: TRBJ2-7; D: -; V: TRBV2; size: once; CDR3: CASSDGGTFSSYEQYF; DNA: TGTGCCAGCAGTGACGGGGGTACTTTCAGCTCCTACGAGCAGTACTTC
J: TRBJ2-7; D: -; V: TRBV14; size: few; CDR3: CASSQGSGLLIEQYF; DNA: TGTGCCAGCAGCCAAGGGTCGGGACTCCTAATCGAGCAGTACTTC
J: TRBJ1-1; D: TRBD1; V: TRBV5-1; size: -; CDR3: CATTHGTGVNAEAFF; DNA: TGCGCCACGACACACGGGACAGGGGTGAATGCTGAAGCTTTCTTT
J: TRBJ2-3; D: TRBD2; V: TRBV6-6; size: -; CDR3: CASLAGYSDTQYF; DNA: TGTGCCAGCCTAGCGGGATATTCAGATACGCAGTATTTT
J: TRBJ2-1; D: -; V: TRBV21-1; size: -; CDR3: CASSKRGVGSGRGSYNEQFF; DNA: TGTGCCAGCAGCAAAAGGGGGGTCGGTAGCGGGAGGGGCTCCTACAATGAGCAGTTCTTC
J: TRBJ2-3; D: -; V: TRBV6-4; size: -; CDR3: CASSERSGGPDTQYF; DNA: TGTGCCAGCAGTGAGAGGTCAGGGGGGCCAGATACGCAGTATTTT
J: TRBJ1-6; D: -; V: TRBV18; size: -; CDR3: CASSPSSSSPLHF; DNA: TGTGCCAGCTCACCGAGTTCTTCTTCACCCCTCCACTTT
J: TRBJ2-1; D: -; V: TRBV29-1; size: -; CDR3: CSVEFRGKPYNEQFF; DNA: TGCAGCGTTGAATTCCGCGGGAAGCCCTACAATGAGCAGTTCTTC
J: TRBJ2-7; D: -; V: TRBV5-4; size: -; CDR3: CASSLAGVGEQYF; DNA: TGTGCCAGCAGCTTGGCCGGGGTTGGCGAGCAGTACTTC
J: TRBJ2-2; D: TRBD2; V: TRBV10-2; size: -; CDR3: CASSAGGGNTGELFF; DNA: TGCGCCAGCAGTGCCGGCGGGGGGAACACCGGGGAGCTGTTTTTT
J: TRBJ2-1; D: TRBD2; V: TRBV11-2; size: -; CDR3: CASSAGLAVHNEQFF; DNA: TGTGCCAGCAGCGCCGGACTAGCGGTCCACAATGAGCAGTTCTTC
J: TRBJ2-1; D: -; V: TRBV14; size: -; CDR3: CASSQDSWGYEQFF; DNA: TGTGCCAGCAGCCAAGATTCGTGGGGCTATGAGCAGTTCTTC
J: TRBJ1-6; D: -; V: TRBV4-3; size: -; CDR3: CASSLQGVQSPLHF; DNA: TGCGCCAGCAGTCTACAGGGAGTCCAATCACCCCTCCACTTT
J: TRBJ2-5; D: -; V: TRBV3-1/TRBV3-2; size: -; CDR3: CASSQGWDTKRETQYF; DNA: TGTGCCAGCAGCCAAGGTTGGGACACAAAAAGGGAGACCCAGTACTTC
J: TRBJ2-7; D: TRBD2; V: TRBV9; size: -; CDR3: CASSAYSGTSSEQYF; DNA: TGTGCCAGCAGCGCCTACTCCGGGACTAGCAGCGAGCAGTACTTC
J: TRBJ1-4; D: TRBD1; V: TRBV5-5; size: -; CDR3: CASSSGDRGILEKLFF; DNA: TGTGCCAGCAGCTCCGGGGACAGGGGAATTCTAGAAAAACTGTTTTTT
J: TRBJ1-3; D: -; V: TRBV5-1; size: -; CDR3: CASSLAGLSGNTIYF; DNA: TGCGCCAGCAGCTTGGCAGGTCTCTCTGGAAACACCATATATTTT
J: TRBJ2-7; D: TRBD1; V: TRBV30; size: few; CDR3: CAWSRQGKGSYEQYF; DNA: TGTGCCTGGAGTAGACAGGGAAAGGGGTCCTACGAGCAGTACTTC
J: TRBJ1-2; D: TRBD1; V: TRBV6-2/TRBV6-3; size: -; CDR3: CASSYSSRGRGYGYTF; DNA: TGTGCCAGCAGTTACTCGTCCAGGGGGCGCGGCTATGGCTACACCTTC
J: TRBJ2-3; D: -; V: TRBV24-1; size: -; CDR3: CATSDLRLEPDTQYF; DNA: TGTGCCACCAGTGATCTCCGACTAGAACCAGATACGCAGTATTTT
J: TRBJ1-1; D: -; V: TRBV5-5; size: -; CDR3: CASSLAFRGNTEAFF; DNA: TGTGCCAGCAGCTTGGCCTTCAGGGGGAACACTGAAGCTTTCTTT
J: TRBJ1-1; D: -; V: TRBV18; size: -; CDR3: CASSPNSGNTEAFF; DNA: TGTGCCAGCTCACCAAATTCGGGAAACACTGAAGCTTTCTTT
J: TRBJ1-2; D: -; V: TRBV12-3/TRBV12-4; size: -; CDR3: CASSLGHVVGYTF; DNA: TGTGCCAGCAGTTTGGGACATGTCGTTGGCTACACCTTC
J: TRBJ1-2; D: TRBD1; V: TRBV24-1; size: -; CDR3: CATSALPPGGGYTF; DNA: TGTGCCACCAGTGCCCTACCCCCAGGGGGTGGCTACACCTTC
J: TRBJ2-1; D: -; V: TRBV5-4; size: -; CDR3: CASSTQGGDEQFF; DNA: TGTGCCAGCAGTACTCAGGGAGGTGATGAGCAGTTCTTC
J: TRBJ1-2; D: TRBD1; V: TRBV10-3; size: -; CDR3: CAITGQGNDGYTF; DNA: TGTGCCATCACCGGACAGGGGAACGACGGCTACACCTTC
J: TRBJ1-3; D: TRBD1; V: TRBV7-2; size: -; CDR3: CASSPRLGQGLAGNTIYF; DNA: TGTGCCAGCAGCCCTCGTCTGGGACAGGGTTTGGCGGGAAACACCATATATTTT
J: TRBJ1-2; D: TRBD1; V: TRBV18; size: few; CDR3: CASSPPGQGAYGYTF; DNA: TGTGCCAGCTCACCACCGGGACAGGGGGCTTATGGCTACACCTTC
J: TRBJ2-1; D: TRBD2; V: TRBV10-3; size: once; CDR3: CAISELAGWGNEQFF; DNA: TGTGCCATCAGTGAGCTAGCGGGATGGGGCAATGAGCAGTTCTTC
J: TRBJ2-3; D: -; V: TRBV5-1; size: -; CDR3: CASSPGTLGDTQYF; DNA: TGCGCCAGCAGCCCAGGGACTTTGGGAGATACGCAGTATTTT
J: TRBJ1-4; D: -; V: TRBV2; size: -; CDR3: CASSERARATNEKLFF; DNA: TGTGCCAGCAGTGAGCGGGCACGGGCAACTAATGAAAAACTGTTTTTT
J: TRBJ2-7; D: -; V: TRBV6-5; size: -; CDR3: CASSQRVPYEQYF; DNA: TGTGCCAGCAGCCAGAGGGTCCCCTACGAGCAGTACTTC
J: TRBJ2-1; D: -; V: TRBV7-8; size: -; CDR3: CASSFVAGSTPNSYNEQFF; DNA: TGTGCCAGCAGCTTTGTTGCGGGGTCAACTCCGAACTCCTACAATGAGCAGTTCTTC
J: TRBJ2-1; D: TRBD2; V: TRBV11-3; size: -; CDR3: CASSLASGTYNEQFF; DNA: TGTGCCAGCAGCTTAGCTAGCGGGACCTACAATGAGCAGTTCTTC
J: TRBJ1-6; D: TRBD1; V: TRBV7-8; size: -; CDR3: CASNPSSGTVYNSPLHF; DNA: TGTGCCAGCAACCCAAGTTCCGGGACAGTGTATAATTCACCCCTCCACTTT
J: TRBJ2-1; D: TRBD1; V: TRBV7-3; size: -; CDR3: CASSSRTGPYNEQFF; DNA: TGTGCCAGCAGCTCCCGGACAGGACCGTACAATGAGCAGTTCTTC
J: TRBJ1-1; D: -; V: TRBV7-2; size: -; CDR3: CASSSNRAGMNTEAFF; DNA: TGTGCCAGCAGCTCGAACAGGGCCGGAATGAACACTGAAGCTTTCTTT
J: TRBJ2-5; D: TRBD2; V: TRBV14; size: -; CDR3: CASSQMWREGRETQYF; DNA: TGTGCCAGCAGCCAGATGTGGCGGGAGGGCCGAGAGACCCAGTACTTC
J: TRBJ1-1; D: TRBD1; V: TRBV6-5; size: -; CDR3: CASSYRTGMRAEAFF; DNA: TGTGCCAGCAGTTACCGGACAGGGATGAGGGCTGAAGCTTTCTTT
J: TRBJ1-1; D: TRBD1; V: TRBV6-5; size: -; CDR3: CASRPQGVGTEAFF; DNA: TGTGCCAGCAGACCCCAGGGGGTGGGCACTGAAGCTTTCTTT
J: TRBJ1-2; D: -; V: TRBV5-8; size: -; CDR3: CASSLETLLAF; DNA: TGTGCCAGCAGCTTGGAGACTCTTCTGGCCTTC
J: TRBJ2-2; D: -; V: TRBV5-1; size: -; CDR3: CASSLAGHSNTGELFF; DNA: TGCGCCAGCAGCTTGGCGGGACACTCGAACACCGGGGAGCTGTTTTTT
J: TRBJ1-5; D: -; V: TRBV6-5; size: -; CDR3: CASLKGDQPQHF; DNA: TGTGCCAGTCTAAAGGGGGATCAGCCCCAGCATTTT
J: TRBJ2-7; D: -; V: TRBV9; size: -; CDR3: CASSPLGDIPSYEQYF; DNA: TGTGCCAGCAGCCCTCTGGGGGACATCCCCTCCTACGAGCAGTACTTC
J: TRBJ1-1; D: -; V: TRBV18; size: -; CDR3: CASSPESGKAFF; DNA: TGTGCCAGCTCACCAGAATCGGGGAAAGCTTTCTTT
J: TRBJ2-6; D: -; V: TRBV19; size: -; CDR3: CASHDRGRAGANVLTF; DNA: TGTGCCAGCCACGACAGAGGTAGGGCTGGGGCCAACGTCCTGACTTTC
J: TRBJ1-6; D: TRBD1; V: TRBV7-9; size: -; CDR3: CASSRRGQGGSPLHF; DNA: TGTGCCAGCAGCAGACGGGGACAGGGCGGTTCACCCCTCCACTTT
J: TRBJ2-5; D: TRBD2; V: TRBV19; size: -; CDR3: CASTTSGKETQYF; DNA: TGTGCCAGTACGACTAGCGGGAAAGAGACCCAGTACTTC
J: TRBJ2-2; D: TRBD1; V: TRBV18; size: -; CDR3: CASSSTGVTGELFF; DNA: TGTGCCAGCTCAAGTACAGGGGTCACCGGGGAGCTGTTTTTT
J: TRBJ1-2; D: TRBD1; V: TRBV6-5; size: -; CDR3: CASRPGGNRGGYTF; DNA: TGTGCCAGCAGACCAGGGGGCAACAGGGGTGGCTACACCTTC
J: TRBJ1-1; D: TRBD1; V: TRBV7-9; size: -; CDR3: CASSGTGTANTEAFF; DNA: TGTGCCAGCAGCGGAACCGGGACAGCGAACACTGAAGCTTTCTTT